This T cell receptor beta chain was documented in a study of T cell repertoires in cytomegalovirus infection. For the study at large: Both recently identified HLA-C-restricted and well-studied HLA-B-restricted CMV epitopes were used in the study. Carrying CMV and the relevant HLA type showed in public TCR beta signatures. Study-wide points: CMV-specific HLA-C-restricted TCR beta clonotypes dominated the ex vivo response. Accumulated public TCR beta family frequency recognized individuals carrying CMV together with the relevant HLA.

One entry per CDR3 protein, called by TCRdb with MiXCR from the reads. The sample lists roughly 70,000 distinct CDR3 sequences, around 20% occurring once. This clonotype was found once. The target antigen is unknown. This CDR3 region has 17 residues. V lost 2 bases, J lost 4 bases, and 20 bases lay in between. The germline V gene has CDR1 MNHEY and CDR2 SMNVEV (reference sequence). The sequence derives from a human donor in good health (CMV status not recorded). Some clones in this sample may be carry-over from other donors' samples. J is TRBJ1-1 and V is TRBV27; a possible D gene is TRBD1 (5 bases). The specimen was CD8+ T cells from cultured PBMCs, collected from culture after CMV antigen stimulation. The CDR3 loop reads CASSLVGVFDAGTEAFF. Here the CDR3 DNA reads TGTGCCAGCAGTTTAGTAGGGGTGTTCGATGCGGGCACTGAAGCTTTCTTT.